The present entry profiles one T cell receptor (beta chain) with its context. No antigen is known for it. The data derive from a study of beta chain features in type 1 diabetes. About the research overall: The number of sorted cells examined across all samples was fewer than 110,000,000. The study, taken as a whole, reports: An over-representation of cells with high TCR expression could result from cDNA sequencing. Healthy donors had naive, central memory and Treg TCRB repertoires that appeared less similar than those seen among patients. Shorter TCRB CDR3s, moderately but significantly so, were found in Type 1 diabetes patients in all four CD4+ subsets.

TCRB transcripts that were expressed got sequenced, as all of the isolated RNA had been reverse transcribed. Libraries were prepared by immunoSEQ multiplex PCR; TCRdb keeps only in-frame clonotypes and omits some of them. The sample holds fewer than 250,000 clones, roughly 15% seen once. This TCR was recovered from a woman in her forties in good health. Sequencing was performed on naive CD4+ T cells from blood.

The CDR3 loop is CASSIVVLPYNEQFF. The CDR3 nucleotides read TGTGCCAGTAGTATAGTGGTACTGCCCTACAATGAGCAGTTCTTC. The chain is built from TRBV19 and TRBJ2-1; D is ambiguous. CDR1 is LNHDA, CDR2 SQIVND, per germline (reference sequence). The V gene lost 1 base and the J gene lost 2 bases, with 9 bases spanning the gap. The CDR3 spans 15 residues. The entire variable domain, with the rest obtained from reference TRBV19 and TRBJ2-1, is as follows: DGGITQSPKYLFRKEGQNVTLSCEQNLNHDAMYWYRQDPGQGLRLIYYSQIVNDFQKGDIAEGYSVSREKKESFPLTVTSAQKNPTAFYLCASSIVVLPYNEQFFGPGTRLTVL.